Sequencing of this T cell receptor beta chain was carried out in a study of blood T cell repertoires in COVID-19. Symptom resolution, clearance, or two negative PCRs marked the recovered donors of Cohort 3. The germline gives CDR1 MNHEY, CDR2 SMNVEV (reference sequence). This CDR3 is built from 16 residues. Deletions cut 4 bases from V and 3 bases from J, with 15 bases between. Per the original data handling: Amplification of reference gene primers provided the estimated nucleated cell counts. TCRdb's table, derived via immunoSEQ multiplex PCR, lists solely in-frame clones and lacks some. V and J calls and clone size are given by that table; D and trimming were obtained from the DNA. Here the sample spans 390,000 or so clones, approximately 87% being singletons.

This clonotype was sampled from a woman aged 45 to 65 who had recovered from COVID-19. V gene TRBV27 combines with J gene TRBJ2-2; D might be TRBD2 (7 bases). Sequencing was performed on PBMCs or T cells enriched from blood (not recorded which). CDR3 loop: CASSWEGGVDTGELFF. The CDR3 DNA reads as TGTGCCAGCAGTTGGGAGGGGGGCGTTGACACCGGGGAGCTGTTTTTT.